This TCR beta chain was captured by sequencing in a study of blood T cell repertoires in COVID-19. On the study more broadly: From T cells, B-cell-depleted T cells, or PBMCs came the material, which was cDNA or gDNA.

The protocol was immunoSEQ multiplex PCR, while the TCRdb copy is restricted to in-frame clones and leaves out a portion. The table shows 210,000 or so clones, with around 83% occurring only once. In germline, CDR1 is LNHDA, CDR2 SQIVND (reference sequence). Germline trimming cut 3 bases from V and 6 bases from J; bases unmatched to any gene: 10. The CDR3 is 15 residues long. Sequenced: peripheral blood. This clonotype originated in a man aged 50-59 years with active or convalescent COVID-19. This rearrangement joins TRBV19 to TRBJ2-7, with TRBD2 matching 8 bases. The CDR3 nucleotides are TGTGCCAGTAGTATCCCCGCGGGACTAGGGGCCGAGCAGTACTTC. Its translation: CASSIPAGLGAEQYF.